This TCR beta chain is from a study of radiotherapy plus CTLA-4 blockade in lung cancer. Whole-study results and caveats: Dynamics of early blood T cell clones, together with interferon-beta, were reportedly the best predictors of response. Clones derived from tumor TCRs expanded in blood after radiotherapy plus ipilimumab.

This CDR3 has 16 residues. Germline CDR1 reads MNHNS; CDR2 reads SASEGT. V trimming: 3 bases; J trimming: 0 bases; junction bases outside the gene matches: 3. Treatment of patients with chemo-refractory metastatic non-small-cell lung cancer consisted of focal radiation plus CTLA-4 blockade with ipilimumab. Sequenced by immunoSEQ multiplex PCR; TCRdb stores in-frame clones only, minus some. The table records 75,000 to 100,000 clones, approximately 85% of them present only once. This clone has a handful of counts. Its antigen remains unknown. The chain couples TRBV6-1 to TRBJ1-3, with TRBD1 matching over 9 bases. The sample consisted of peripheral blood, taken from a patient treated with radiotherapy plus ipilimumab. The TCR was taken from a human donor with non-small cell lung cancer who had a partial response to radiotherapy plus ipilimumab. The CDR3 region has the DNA TGTGCCAGCAGTGACCCGACAGGGGGCTCTGGAAACACCATATATTTT. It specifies CASSDPTGGSGNTIYF.